The 24 T cell receptor beta chains below come from one sample, sequenced in a study of T cells in localized non-small cell lung cancer. Using immunoSEQ multiplex PCR, the repertoire was profiled, and TCRdb retains in-frame clones only, with some absent. The data show around 4,400 clones, 30% seen once. The sample was lung tumor tissue, taken before any cancer treatment. These receptors originate from a male donor older than 55 with stage I lung adenocarcinoma.

V usage is TRBV9 and J usage is TRBJ2-3, with TRBD2 matching over 8 bases. Per the germline V gene, CDR1 is SGDLS and CDR2 is YYNGEE. CDR3 length: 14 amino acids. V was pared by 3 bases and J by 4 bases, with 4 bases of the junction left unmatched. CDR3 DNA: TGTGCCAGCAGCGGGGGACTAGGGGCAGATACGCAGTATTTT. This translates into CASSGGLGADTQYF.

The V call is TRBV11-3, the J call TRBJ2-1; TRBD2 aligns across 11 bases. Germline V CDR1 and CDR2: SGHNT, YENEEA. The CDR3 has 14 amino acids. V dropped 5 bases and J dropped 7; count of bases not matched to a gene: 4. The CDR3 DNA follows: TGTGCCAGCAGCCACCGACTAGCGGGGAATGAGCAGTTCTTC. Translation gives CASSHRLAGNEQFF.

This chain uses TRBV19 with TRBJ1-5; possibly TRBD1 for D (5 bases). CDR3 length: 15 amino acids. Germline V CDR1 and CDR2: LNHDA, SQIVND (reference sequence). Trimming removed 6 bases from V and 5 bases from J, with 17 bases in between. The CDR3 is CASSYSQPGYQPQHF. DNA for the CDR3: TGTGCCAGTAGCTACAGCCAACCAGGGTATCAGCCCCAGCATTTT.

This clone was seen a handful of times. V gene TRBV30 combines with J gene TRBJ1-1; D remains ambiguous. Germline loops: CDR1 GTSNPN, CDR2 SVGIG (reference sequence). V shed 5 bases and J shed 1 base, with 8 bases lying between them. The CDR3 contains 12 residues. In DNA, the CDR3 is TGTGCCTGGGGCGACCAGAACACTGAAGCTTTCTTT. Its translation: CAWGDQNTEAFF.

The chain joins TRBV19 to TRBJ2-5; D unclear. Between the trimmed V and J ends, which lost 4 bases and 4 bases, there was a span of 7 bases. This CDR3 region has 12 residues. Germline CDR1 and CDR2: LNHDA and SQIVND (reference sequence). CDR3: CASSRLGETQYF. In DNA form, the CDR3 reads TGTGCCAGTAGTAGACTGGGAGAGACCCAGTACTTC.

This clone has just a few counts. This rearrangement joins TRBV11-3 to TRBJ1-1; D uncertain. Looked up from germline, CDR1 is SGHNT and CDR2 is YENEEA. With 3 bases removed from V and 1 base from J, the gap between germline ends came to 9 bases. CDR3 length: 14 residues. The CDR3 protein is CASSFGYSNTEAFF. The CDR3 nucleotides read TGTGCCAGCAGCTTCGGGTATTCGAACACTGAAGCTTTCTTT.

This rearrangement joins TRBV5-1 to TRBJ2-3; 8 bases map to TRBD2. CDR3 length: 15 amino acids. Per germline, CDR1 SGHRS and CDR2 YFSETQ. V dropped 2 bases and J dropped 2; count of bases not matched to a gene: 4. The CDR3 nucleotides are TGCGCCAGCAGCTTTGACGGGGGGGACACAGATACGCAGTATTTT. Protein product: CASSFDGGDTDTQYF. Variable domain in full (rest from reference TRBV5-1 and TRBJ2-3): KAGVTQTPRYLIKTRGQQVTLSCSPISGHRSVSWYQQTPGQGLQFLFEYFSETQRNKGNFPGRFSGRQFSNSRSEMNVSTLELGDSALYLCASSFDGGDTDTQYFGPGTRLTVL.

This clone showed up just a few times. The V gene is TRBV6-8, the J gene TRBJ1-5, with D unclear. Trimming removed 10 bases at V and 0 bases at J, with 13 bases between. The germline V gene has CDR1 MNHGY and CDR2 SAAAGT. CDR3 length equals 14 residues. The CDR3 region is CAITETYSNQPQHF. CDR3 coding DNA: TGTGCCATCACGGAGACTTATAGCAATCAGCCCCAGCATTTT.

By sample fraction, this clone is medium-sized. Other DNA sequences in the same sample also yield this CDR3. The rearrangement uses TRBV6-8 and TRBJ1-6; D remains unclear. Trimming took off 5 bases at V and 2 bases at J, with 7 bases between the two ends. CDR1 is MNHGY, CDR2 SAAAGT, per germline. CDR3 length: 14 residues. CDR3 DNA: TGTGCCAGCAGTAGCGGCCCCTATAATTCACCCCTCCACTTT. Translation: CASSSGPYNSPLHF.

Comments on this clone: The junction shows a germline mismatch at one end, possibly a read error. This chain joins TRBV6-8 and TRBJ2-4, with 8 bases lining up with TRBD1. Germline V gives CDR1 MNHGY, CDR2 SAAAGT. The CDR3 has 13 amino acids. CDR3 in amino acids: CAISLDRDSIQYF. CDR3 nucleotides: TGTGCCATCAGTCTGGACAGGGACAGCATTCAGTACTTC.

V gene TRBV19 combines with J gene TRBJ2-3, with D tentatively TRBD2 (5 bases). Trimming stripped 7 bases from V and 5 bases from J, with 16 bases between. CDR3 length equals 14 residues. Germline V CDR1 and CDR2: LNHDA, SQIVND (reference sequence). The chain's CDR3 is CASKEADIRDTQYF. The CDR3, as DNA: TGTGCCAGTAAGGAGGCCGACATTCGAGATACGCAGTATTTT. Based on the CDR3 plus reference TRBV19 and TRBJ2-3, the full variable domain is DGGITQSPKYLFRKEGQNVTLSCEQNLNHDAMYWYRQDPGQGLRLIYYSQIVNDFQKGDIAEGYSVSREKKESFPLTVTSAQKNPTAFYLCASKEADIRDTQYFGPGTRLTVL.

This chain connects TRBV9 to TRBJ2-3; weak D call: TRBD2 (5 bases). V lost 2 bases to trimming and J lost 5 bases, with 9 bases between them. The CDR3 length is 13 residues. Germline assignment: CDR1 SGDLS and CDR2 YYNGEE. For the CDR3, the DNA is TGTGCCAGCAGCGTGAGGGCGGAAGATACGCAGTATTTT. Residues: CASSVRAEDTQYF. The variable domain in full, with the rest retrieved from reference TRBV9 and TRBJ2-3, is DSGVTQTPKHLITATGQRVTLRCSPRSGDLSVYWYQQSLDQGLQFLIQYYNGEERAKGNILERFSAQQFPDLHSELNLSSLELGDSALYFCASSVRAEDTQYFGPGTRLTVL.

This clone was observed a handful of times. The chain recombines TRBV30 with TRBJ1-4; tentative D call: TRBD1 (6 bases). CDR1 is GTSNPN, CDR2 SVGIG, per germline (reference sequence). V lost 0 bases and J lost 11, with 10 bases in between. This CDR3 comprises 12 residues. The CDR3 bases are TGTGCCTGGAGTGTACAGGGTAGGAAACTGTTTTTT. It yields the protein CAWSVQGRKLFF. The variable domain in full, completed from reference TRBV30 and TRBJ1-4, reads SQTIHQWPATLVQPVGSPLSLECTVEGTSNPNLYWYRQAAGRGLQLLFYSVGIGQISSEVPQNLSASRPQDRQFILSSKKLLLSDSGFYLCAWSVQGRKLFFGSGTQLSVL.

The chain uses TRBV10-2 and TRBJ1-5; possibly TRBD1 for D (6 bases). This CDR3 is 13 amino acids long. V dropped 2 bases and J dropped 7 bases, with 9 bases sitting between them. Germline V gene sequence: CDR1 WSHSY, CDR2 SAAADI. The CDR3 region has the DNA TGCGCCAGCAGTGAGGACAGGTCCCAGCCCCAGCATTTT. This sequence encodes CASSEDRSQPQHF.

The CDR3 is CASSPTGFNQPQHF. The CDR3 bases are TGTGCCAGTAGCCCTACCGGTTTCAATCAGCCCCAGCATTTT. The chain combines TRBV19 with TRBJ1-5; D is ambiguous. V was clipped by 6 bases and J by 3 bases, with 12 bases between them. CDR3 length: 14 amino acids. Germline loops: CDR1 LNHDA, CDR2 SQIVND (reference sequence).

This clone turned up a few times. The chain recombines TRBV6-8 with TRBJ2-7; the match to TRBD1 covers 7 bases. The CDR3 runs 13 residues. V shed 5 bases and J 7 bases; nucleotides not matched to a gene: 8. Germline lookup yields CDR1 MNHGY and CDR2 SAAAGT. The CDR3 DNA reads as TGTGCCAGCAGTCAGGGGACAGCAAAAGAGCAGTACTTC. It translates to CASSQGTAKEQYF.

This clone has a handful of counts. The chain has TRBV6-8 and TRBJ1-6; D uncertain. The germline CDR1 and CDR2 sequences are MNHGY and SAAAGT. V dropped 5 bases and J dropped 8 bases, with 13 bases sitting between them. This CDR3 has 14 residues. CDR3 region: CASSDTYGYSPLHF. As DNA, the CDR3 is TGTGCCAGCAGTGACACTTACGGGTATTCACCCCTCCACTTT.

The rearrangement uses TRBV5-1 and TRBJ1-4; 8 bases agree with TRBD1. The CDR3 length is 18 residues. Germline CDR1 is SGHRS and CDR2 is YFSETQ. V dropped 3 bases and J dropped 5; count of bases not matched to a gene: 15. DNA for the CDR3: TGCGCCAGCAGCTGGGGCAGACAGGGGAAAATTTCCAATGAAAAACTGTTTTTT. This encodes CASSWGRQGKISNEKLFF.

By its share, this clone is medium-sized. The chain couples TRBV11-3 to TRBJ1-1; D might be TRBD1 (5 bases). In germline, CDR1 is SGHNT, CDR2 YENEEA. With 2 bases removed from V and 6 bases from J, the gap between germline ends came to 16 bases. There are 15 residues in the CDR3. CDR3 amino acids: CASSLNFGGKAEAFF. The CDR3 region has the DNA TGTGCCAGCAGCTTAAATTTTGGGGGAAAGGCTGAAGCTTTCTTT.

V and J are TRBV6-8 and TRBJ1-1, with a tentative D call TRBD1 (6 bases). The CDR3 length is 14 residues. Looked up from germline, CDR1 is MNHGY and CDR2 is SAAAGT. Trimming took 0 bases from V and 10 from J, leaving 15 bases between them. The CDR3 here is CASSYSWGLWGAFF. CDR3 nucleotides: TGTGCCAGCAGTTACTCTTGGGGGCTGTGGGGAGCTTTCTTT.

The chain employs TRBV30 and TRBJ1-6; D uncertain. CDR3 size: 13 residues. Germline CDR1 reads GTSNPN; CDR2 reads SVGIG (reference sequence). With 3 bases removed from V and 6 bases from J, the gap between germline ends came to 9 bases. CDR3 DNA sequence: TGTGCCTGGAGACGCGGTTTTAATTCACCCCTCCACTTT. It encodes CAWRRGFNSPLHF. The full variable domain, its missing parts supplied by reference TRBV30 and TRBJ1-6, is SQTIHQWPATLVQPVGSPLSLECTVEGTSNPNLYWYRQAAGRGLQLLFYSVGIGQISSEVPQNLSASRPQDRQFILSSKKLLLSDSGFYLCAWRRGFNSPLHFGNGTRLTVT.

The gene calls are TRBV30 and TRBJ2-6; 8 bases line up with TRBD1. CDR1 GTSNPN and CDR2 SVGIG come from the germline V gene (reference sequence). There are 15 residues in the CDR3. V shed 5 bases and J 3 bases; nucleotides not matched to a gene: 6. CDR3 in DNA: TGTGCCTGGGACAGGGGAACGAGTGGGGCCAACGTCCTGACTTTC. Translating gives CAWDRGTSGANVLTF.

This clone was recorded a few times. The V call is TRBV25-1, the J call TRBJ1-2; D perhaps matches TRBD1 (5 bases). Germline loops: CDR1 MGHDK, CDR2 SYGVNS. The CDR3 runs 15 residues. Trimming took off 6 bases at V and 5 bases at J, with 19 bases between the two ends. CDR3 nucleotide sequence: TGTGCCAGCAGGGGGGTGGTGGGGCAGAGGTATGGCTACACCTTC. The encoded protein is CASRGVVGQRYGYTF.

J is TRBJ2-5 and V is TRBV11-3, with a weak D call TRBD1 (7 bases). Trimming pared 6 bases from V and 2 bases from J, leaving 13 bases between. The CDR3 consists of 14 residues. In germline, CDR1 is SGHNT, CDR2 YENEEA. CDR3: CASRPAGQQETQYF. The CDR3 DNA reads as TGTGCCAGCAGACCGGCGGGACAGCAAGAGACCCAGTACTTC.